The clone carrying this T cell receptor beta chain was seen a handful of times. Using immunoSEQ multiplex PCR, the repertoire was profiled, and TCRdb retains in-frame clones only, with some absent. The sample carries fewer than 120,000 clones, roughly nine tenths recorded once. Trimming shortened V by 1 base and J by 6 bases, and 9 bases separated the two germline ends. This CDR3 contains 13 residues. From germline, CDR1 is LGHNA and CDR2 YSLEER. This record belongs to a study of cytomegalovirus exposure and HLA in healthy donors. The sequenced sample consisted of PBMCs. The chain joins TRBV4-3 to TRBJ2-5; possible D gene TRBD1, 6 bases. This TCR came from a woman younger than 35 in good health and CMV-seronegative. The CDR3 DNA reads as TGCGCCAGCAGCCAAGGCAGGGGACAGACCCAGTACTTC. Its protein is CASSQGRGQTQYF.